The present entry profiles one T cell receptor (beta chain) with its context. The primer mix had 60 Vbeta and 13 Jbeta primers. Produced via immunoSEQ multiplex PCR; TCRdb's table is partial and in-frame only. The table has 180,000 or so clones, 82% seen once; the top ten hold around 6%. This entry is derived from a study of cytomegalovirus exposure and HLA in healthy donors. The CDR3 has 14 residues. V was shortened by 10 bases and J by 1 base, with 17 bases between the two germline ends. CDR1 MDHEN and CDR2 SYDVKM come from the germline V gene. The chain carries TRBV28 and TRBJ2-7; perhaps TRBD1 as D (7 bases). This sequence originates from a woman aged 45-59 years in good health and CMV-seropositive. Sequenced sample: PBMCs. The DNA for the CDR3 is TGTGCCATCCTGACAGGGCGGGGTTCCTACGAGCAGTACTTC. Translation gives CAILTGRGSYEQYF.